These 29 T cell receptor beta chains were all obtained from the same sample, sequenced in a study of cytomegalovirus exposure and HLA in healthy donors. The table came from immunoSEQ multiplex PCR; TCRdb's copy has only in-frame clones and leaves some out. The top ten hold over 0.9% of the sample, which has some 310,000 clones, over 75% seen once. Sequences were obtained from PBMCs. These receptor sequences come from a man aged 30 to 45 in good health and CMV-seronegative.

This clone was detected only once. This chain links TRBV6-6 with TRBJ2-1; 8 bases match TRBD2. V gave up 8 bases and J gave up 2 bases; unmatched junction bases: 11. The CDR3 covers 16 residues. CDR1 MNHNY and CDR2 SVGAGI come from the germline V gene (reference sequence). The CDR3 DNA is TGTGCCAGCGTACCGGGGGGGCGGGGAACCTACAATGAGCAGTTCTTC. Encoded protein: CASVPGGRGTYNEQFF.

Here the CDR3 reads CASSLGRDYLDTQYF. CDR3 DNA sequence: TGTGCCAGCAGCTTGGGCCGAGACTACTTAGATACGCAGTATTTT. The chain carries TRBV5-6 and TRBJ2-3; possibly TRBD2 for D (5 bases). V was clipped by 0 bases and J by 5 bases, with 13 bases between them. The CDR3 totals 15 residues. Germline lookup yields CDR1 SGHDT and CDR2 YYEEEE.

The chain recombines TRBV7-9 with TRBJ1-1; D perhaps matches TRBD1 (5 bases). Germline V gives CDR1 SEHNR, CDR2 FQNEAQ (reference sequence). The CDR3 contains 17 residues. Trimming removed 3 bases from V and 3 bases from J, with 20 bases in between. The CDR3 sequence is CASSLDQGGFRDTEAFF. CDR3 coding DNA: TGTGCCAGCAGCTTGGACCAGGGAGGGTTTAGGGACACTGAAGCTTTCTTT.

CDR3 region: CASSLGSGTANNSPLHF. The DNA for the CDR3 is TGTGCCAGCAGCTTGGGTTCCGGGACAGCTAATAATTCACCCCTCCACTTT. The rearrangement uses TRBV7-8 and TRBJ1-6, with 7 bases matching TRBD1. The CDR3 spans 17 residues. Germline CDR1 and CDR2: SGHVS and FQNEAQ. Unmatched junction bases numbered 10, after V lost 3 bases and J lost 5 bases. The complete variable domain, with remaining parts taken from reference TRBV7-8 and TRBJ1-6, reads GAGVSQSPRYKVAKRGQDVALRCDPISGHVSLFWYQQALGQGPEFLTYFQNEAQLDKSGLPSDRFFAERPEGSVSTLKIQRTQQEDSAVYLCASSLGSGTANNSPLHFGNGTRLTVT.

The rearrangement links TRBV5-1 to TRBJ1-1; D is unresolved. V lost 1 base and J lost 7, with 5 bases in between. CDR1 and CDR2 (germline): SGHRS, YFSETQ. This CDR3 spans 11 amino acids. The CDR3: CASSLSGEAFF. CDR3 nucleotide sequence: TGCGCCAGCAGCTTGTCAGGTGAAGCTTTCTTT. The entire variable domain, with the rest obtained from reference TRBV5-1 and TRBJ1-1, is as follows: KAGVTQTPRYLIKTRGQQVTLSCSPISGHRSVSWYQQTPGQGLQFLFEYFSETQRNKGNFPGRFSGRQFSNSRSEMNVSTLELGDSALYLCASSLSGEAFFGQGTRLTVV.

The rearrangement joins TRBV13 to TRBJ2-5; D might be TRBD1 (5 bases). From germline, CDR1 is PRHDT and CDR2 FYEKMQ (reference sequence). This CDR3 is 15 amino acids long. V lost 5 bases and J lost 3, with 16 bases in between. CDR3 sequence (DNA): TGTGCCAGCAGCCGCAGGGTAACGGCTGAAGAGACCCAGTACTTC. This sequence encodes CASSRRVTAEETQYF.

The chain employs TRBV7-2 and TRBJ1-2, with 12 bases aligning to TRBD1. Germline CDR1 SGHTA, CDR2 FQGNSA. J gave up 6 bases and V 5 bases, and 10 bases lay outside the gene matches. The CDR3 spans 16 residues. The CDR3 DNA reads as TGTGCCAGCAGCCCGAGAGGGACAGGGGGCTCGGATGGCTACACCTTC. Amino acid sequence: CASSPRGTGGSDGYTF.

The V call is TRBV5-4, the J call TRBJ1-2, with TRBD1 matching 7 bases. The V gene's germline CDR1 is SGHNT and CDR2 YYREEE (reference sequence). The CDR3 loop spans 15 amino acids. V dropped 0 bases and J dropped 2; count of bases not matched to a gene: 4. The CDR3 region is CASSLAPGGNYGYTF. DNA for the CDR3: TGTGCCAGCAGCTTGGCCCCAGGGGGGAACTATGGCTACACCTTC.

The count of this clone is one. This sequence joins TRBV4-3 and TRBJ1-2; TRBD1 matches 8 bases. CDR1 is LGHNA, CDR2 YSLEER, per germline. V trimming: 0 bases; J trimming: 6 bases; junction bases outside the gene matches: 3. This CDR3 is built from 14 residues. Here the CDR3 reads CASSQDRTGNGYTF. The CDR3 coding sequence is TGCGCCAGCAGCCAAGATAGGACAGGGAATGGCTACACCTTC.

The chain recombines TRBV5-5 with TRBJ1-2, with 10 bases fitting TRBD1. Trimming took 4 bases from V and 7 from J; bases not matched to a gene: 7. The germline V gene has CDR1 SGHKS and CDR2 YYEKEE (reference sequence). The CDR3 is made up of 14 amino acids. The CDR3 DNA follows: TGTGCCAGCAGCATACTGACAGGGGGCTCTGGCTACACCTTC. This translates into CASSILTGGSGYTF.

This chain joins TRBV2 and TRBJ2-7; D is unresolved. V lost 7 bases and J 4 bases, leaving 14 bases between the germline ends. Germline V lookup: CDR1 SNHLY, CDR2 FYNNEI. The CDR3 has 13 amino acids. The CDR3 DNA is TGTGCCAGCAATCGCATACCACATTACGAGCAGTACTTC. The encoded protein is CASNRIPHYEQYF.

The chain links TRBV25-1 to TRBJ2-3, with D possibly TRBD1 on 5 matching bases. CDR1 MGHDK and CDR2 SYGVNS come from the germline V gene. The CDR3 spans 12 residues. V was clipped by 8 bases and J by 3 bases, with 9 bases between them. CDR3 sequence (DNA): TGTGCCAGCGCGGACAAGACAGATACGCAGTATTTT. As protein: CASADKTDTQYF.

This rearrangement joins TRBV6-1 to TRBJ1-6, with 9 bases aligning to TRBD1. The CDR3 totals 15 residues. Germline-derived CDR1 and CDR2 are MNHNS and SASEGT. The ends lost 2 bases at V and 9 bases at J; junction bases unmatched: 5. The CDR3 DNA follows: TGTGCCAGCAGTGAAAGCGGACAGGGGTCTTCACCCCTCCACTTT. This sequence encodes CASSESGQGSSPLHF.

The chain recombines TRBV18 with TRBJ1-2; D gene uncertain. Germline V lookup: CDR1 KGHSH, CDR2 LQKENI. The CDR3 is 14 residues long. V was trimmed by 7 bases and J by 7 bases, leaving 19 bases between them. The CDR3 is CASWVGELPSGYTF. CDR3 nucleotide sequence: TGTGCCAGCTGGGTGGGCGAGTTACCCTCTGGCTACACCTTC.

A single count supports this clone. CDR3 region: CASSVTSGGNTDTQYF. CDR3 sequence (DNA): TGTGCCAGCAGCGTTACTAGCGGGGGAAACACAGATACGCAGTATTTT. The chain carries TRBV6-4 and TRBJ2-3, with 11 bases matching TRBD2. After removal of 6 bases from V and 2 bases from J, the junction contained 7 bases not matched to a gene. The germline gives CDR1 MRHNA, CDR2 SNTAGT. This CDR3 has 16 residues.

The chain combines TRBV7-8 with TRBJ2-5; no reliable D call. CDR3 length: 12 amino acids. Trimming took off 5 bases at V and 2 bases at J, with 6 bases between the two ends. Germline assignment: CDR1 SGHVS and CDR2 FQNEAQ. The CDR3 loop is CASSPLQETQYF. CDR3 sequence (DNA): TGTGCCAGCAGCCCGTTGCAAGAGACCCAGTACTTC.

The chain carries TRBV27 and TRBJ2-7; 8 positions match TRBD1. The CDR3 consists of 15 residues. Germline V gene lookup returns CDR1 MNHEY and CDR2 SMNVEV (reference sequence). The V segment lost 0 bases and the J segment 1 base; nucleotides outside the gene matches: 2. The CDR3 is CASSLSTGASYEQYF. CDR3 DNA: TGTGCCAGCAGTTTATCGACAGGGGCGTCCTACGAGCAGTACTTC.

The chain uses TRBV2 and TRBJ2-2, with 8 positions matching TRBD2. The V gene end was trimmed by 3 bases and the J gene end by 3 bases; junction bases not matched to a gene: 6. This CDR3 spans 16 amino acids. Germline assignment: CDR1 SNHLY and CDR2 FYNNEI. The CDR3 region is CASSEATGGDTGELFF. The CDR3, as DNA: TGTGCCAGCAGTGAGGCGACGGGGGGGGACACCGGGGAGCTGTTTTTT.

This chain links TRBV6-5 with TRBJ2-1; D is possibly TRBD1 (5 bases). Per the germline V gene, CDR1 is MNHEY and CDR2 is SVGAGI. This CDR3 comprises 15 residues. V lost 5 bases to trimming and J lost 2 bases, with 13 bases between them. CDR3 residues: CASSRQGIPYNEQFF. The CDR3, as DNA: TGTGCCAGCAGTCGGCAGGGTATCCCCTACAATGAGCAGTTCTTC.

This clone was seen only once. The rearrangement links TRBV14 to TRBJ2-2; D might be TRBD1 (5 bases). Germline lookup yields CDR1 SGHDN and CDR2 FVKESK. Between the trimmed V and J ends, which lost 1 base and 4 bases, there was a span of 13 bases. The CDR3 has 16 residues. In DNA form, the CDR3 reads TGTGCCAGCAGCCAAGGTTTTCGCAGGGTCACCGGGGAGCTGTTTTTT. Its protein is CASSQGFRRVTGELFF.

The rearrangement links TRBV30 to TRBJ1-5; D remains unclear. Trimming pared 0 bases from V and 3 bases from J, leaving 18 bases between. CDR3 length equals 17 residues. Germline V gene lookup returns CDR1 GTSNPN and CDR2 SVGIG (reference sequence). The CDR3 region is CAWSVLSWRPNNQPQHF. The CDR3 DNA sequence: TGTGCCTGGAGTGTACTGAGTTGGAGACCAAACAATCAGCCCCAGCATTTT.

The CDR3 sequence is CASSLYGQGGETQYF. The CDR3 nucleotides are TGCGCCAGCAGCTTGTATGGACAGGGGGGCGAGACCCAGTACTTC. V is TRBV5-1 and J is TRBJ2-5; 10 bases are shared with TRBD1. The V gene end was trimmed by 1 base and the J gene end by 5 bases; junction bases not matched to a gene: 5. The CDR3 spans 15 residues. Germline-derived CDR1 and CDR2 are SGHRS and YFSETQ.

The V gene is TRBV29-1, the J gene TRBJ2-1, with TRBD1 matching over 7 bases. Losses at the gene ends were 6 bases for V and 4 bases for J; bases not matched to a gene: 6. The CDR3 is 13 amino acids. The germline V gene encodes CDR1 SQVTM and CDR2 ANQGSEA. DNA of the CDR3: TGCAGCGTAGAAAGGGACAGATACAATGAGCAGTTCTTC. As protein: CSVERDRYNEQFF.

This chain joins TRBV6-4 and TRBJ2-5; 7 bases are a match to TRBD1. Germline V gives CDR1 MRHNA, CDR2 SNTAGT. The ends lost 9 bases at V and 5 bases at J; junction bases unmatched: 9. There are 13 residues in the CDR3. The CDR3 nucleotides read TGTGCCAGATTACAGGGGATGAAGGAGACCCAGTACTTC. As protein: CARLQGMKETQYF.

V is TRBV4-3 and J is TRBJ1-5; TRBD1 is a possible D gene (5 bases). This CDR3 contains 15 residues. Germline V gene data show CDR1 as LGHNA and CDR2 as YSLEER. Trimming pared 0 bases from V and 2 bases from J, leaving 8 bases between. In DNA, the CDR3 is TGCGCCAGCAGCCAAGATGGGGCAGGCAATCAGCCCCAGCATTTT. This sequence encodes CASSQDGAGNQPQHF.

The V and J genes are TRBV9 and TRBJ2-3, with TRBD2 matching over 7 bases. Losses at the gene ends were 3 bases for V and 5 bases for J; bases not matched to a gene: 0. Germline values: CDR1 SGDLS, CDR2 YYNGEE. CDR3 size: 12 residues. The CDR3, as DNA: TGTGCCAGCAGCGCGGGGGGAGATACGCAGTATTTT. Translation gives CASSAGGDTQYF.

The chain has TRBV10-3 and TRBJ1-2; perhaps TRBD1 as D (6 bases). Germline V gene sequence: CDR1 ENHRY, CDR2 SYGVKD. CDR3 length: 15 residues. The V end lost 6 bases, the J end lost 2 bases, and 16 bases lay between the germline ends. CDR3 region: CAIRTGRGYNYGYTF. The CDR3 DNA is TGTGCCATCAGGACAGGTCGGGGTTACAACTATGGCTACACCTTC.

This clone appeared once. The genes are TRBV4-1 and TRBJ2-7; 11 positions match TRBD1. The germline gives CDR1 MGHRA, CDR2 YSYEKL. The V gene end was trimmed by 1 base and the J gene end by 7 bases; junction bases not matched to a gene: 18. The CDR3 is 19 amino acids. CDR3 in amino acids: CASSQVSGREGQGVGEQYF. As DNA, the CDR3 is TGCGCCAGCAGCCAAGTTTCCGGTCGTGAGGGACAGGGGGTGGGGGAGCAGTACTTC.

This clone was counted a few times. This chain links TRBV9 with TRBJ1-2; D gene ambiguous. Per germline, CDR1 SGDLS and CDR2 YYNGEE. Trimming took 5 bases from V and 3 from J, leaving 5 bases between them. The length of the CDR3 is 11 residues. CDR3 in amino acids: CASSSDYGYTF. Here the CDR3 DNA reads TGTGCCAGCAGTTCCGACTATGGCTACACCTTC. Full variable domain (missing parts from reference TRBV9 and TRBJ1-2): DSGVTQTPKHLITATGQRVTLRCSPRSGDLSVYWYQQSLDQGLQFLIQYYNGEERAKGNILERFSAQQFPDLHSELNLSSLELGDSALYFCASSSDYGYTFGSGTRLTVV.